Each of the 31 T cell receptor beta chains below was sequenced from the same sample in a study of T cell responses to AZD1222 COVID-19 vaccine (dated by TCRdb to about 2021). The time point label here, explained by the study, means: baseline before first vaccination. The receptor library was made with the immunoSEQ multiplex PCR assay. TCRdb's version of the immuneACCESS table is confined to in-frame rearrangements and falls short of the full clone set. An unresolved V gene accounts for under half of the shortfall where checked; the remainder is of unknown origin. This sample has about 160,000 clones in its table, and over 80% of those were observed once. The ten largest clones capture approximately 2% of the sample. Here the sequenced sample was peripheral blood, taken on day 0 of AZD1222 vaccination. All receptors come from an adult in good health.

The CDR3 sequence: CASSRTGNYGYTF. The CDR3, as DNA: TGTGCCAGCAGCCGGACAGGGAACTATGGCTACACCTTC. This chain uses TRBV14 with TRBJ1-2, with 8 positions matching TRBD1. The CDR3 is made up of 13 amino acids. The V gene end was trimmed by 4 bases and the J gene end by 2 bases; junction bases not matched to a gene: 0. Looked up from germline, CDR1 is SGHDN and CDR2 is FVKESK.

The chain employs TRBV11-2 and TRBJ1-1, with D tentatively TRBD1 (6 bases). Germline assignment: CDR1 SGHAT and CDR2 FQNNGV. V lost 6 bases and J lost 4, with 15 bases in between. This CDR3 is built from 14 residues. The CDR3 here is CASRYGGAGTEAFF. CDR3 in DNA: TGTGCCAGCAGATACGGGGGGGCGGGCACTGAAGCTTTCTTT.

This clone was seen only a few times. The chain combines TRBV2 with TRBJ2-7, with D uncertain. Germline assignment: CDR1 SNHLY and CDR2 FYNNEI. Deletions cut 9 bases from V and 3 bases from J, with 12 bases between. The CDR3 is 12 amino acids. CDR3 region: CASGAYLYEQYF. The CDR3 DNA is TGTGCCAGTGGCGCATATCTCTACGAGCAGTACTTC.

The chain recombines TRBV6-2 or TRBV6-3 with TRBJ1-1; D gene unclear. This CDR3 spans 14 amino acids. Per germline, CDR1 MNHEY and CDR2 SVGEGT. V was trimmed by 5 bases and J by 1 base, leaving 11 bases between them. This CDR3 is CASSRSDGNTEAFF. Here the CDR3 DNA reads TGTGCCAGCAGTCGATCGGACGGGAACACTGAAGCTTTCTTT.

The rearrangement links TRBV14 to TRBJ1-1; 7 bases match TRBD1. V dropped 6 bases and J dropped 9; count of bases not matched to a gene: 16. Germline lookup yields CDR1 SGHDN and CDR2 FVKESK. This CDR3 region has 15 residues. The CDR3 spells CASSLTARPRGKAFF. In DNA form, the CDR3 reads TGTGCCAGCAGTCTGACCGCCCGACCCAGGGGGAAAGCTTTCTTT.

This chain uses TRBV9 with TRBJ1-2, with 7 bases fitting TRBD1. The CDR3 covers 13 residues. The trim removed 3 bases at V and 4 bases at J, leaving 3 bases unmatched. The germline V gene encodes CDR1 SGDLS and CDR2 YYNGEE. This CDR3 is CASSARDSYGYTF. CDR3 nucleotide sequence: TGTGCCAGCAGCGCCCGGGACAGCTATGGCTACACCTTC.

The chain has TRBV28 and TRBJ2-6, with 7 positions matching TRBD1. V was clipped by 5 bases and J by 0 bases; unmatched bases: 7. The CDR3 totals 17 residues. Germline loops: CDR1 MDHEN, CDR2 SYDVKM. For the CDR3, the DNA is TGTGCCAGCAGTATCAGACAGGGACCCTCTGGGGCCAACGTCCTGACTTTC. Residues: CASSIRQGPSGANVLTF.

The V gene is TRBV3-1 (or the pseudogene TRBV3-2), the J gene TRBJ2-1, with D unclear. Germline CDR1 is LGHDT and CDR2 is YNNKEL (reference sequence). Trimming took 2 bases from V and 2 from J, leaving 10 bases between them. This CDR3 is 15 amino acids long. The CDR3 DNA reads TGTGCCAGCAGCCAATCCAGAACGACCTACAATGAGCAGTTCTTC. It is translated as CASSQSRTTYNEQFF.

V usage is TRBV19 and J usage is TRBJ2-7; TRBD2 might be the D (5 bases). Deletions cut 4 bases from V and 6 bases from J, with 16 bases between. The V gene's germline CDR1 is LNHDA and CDR2 SQIVND (reference sequence). The CDR3 covers 14 residues. CDR3 in amino acids: CASSSGARVGEQYF. CDR3 sequence (DNA): TGTGCCAGTAGTAGCGGTGCGAGGGTTGGCGAGCAGTACTTC.

The chain's CDR3 is CASSPSGPAGGYTF. For the CDR3, the DNA is TGTGCCAGCAGCCCCTCCGGTCCCGCGGGGGGCTACACCTTC. This chain uses TRBV6-5 with TRBJ1-2; no reliable D call. The germline V and J ends were trimmed by 6 bases and 8 bases, with 19 bases remaining between them. Germline-derived CDR1 and CDR2 are MNHEY and SVGAGI. CDR3 size: 14 residues.

This chain joins TRBV28 and TRBJ1-2, with D possibly matching TRBD1 (6 bases). This CDR3 comprises 13 residues. Germline V lookup: CDR1 MDHEN, CDR2 SYDVKM. The V gene lost 4 bases and the J gene lost 6 bases, with 12 bases spanning the gap. For the CDR3, the DNA is TGTGCCAGCAGTTCGGGGGCTGTTAATGGCTACACCTTC. Protein sequence: CASSSGAVNGYTF.

This chain connects TRBV19 to TRBJ2-3; D not resolved. Germline V lookup: CDR1 LNHDA, CDR2 SQIVND (reference sequence). The CDR3 is 15 residues long. The germline V and J ends were trimmed by 3 bases and 2 bases, with 12 bases remaining between them. In DNA form, the CDR3 reads TGTGCCAGTAGTATCCAGCAGTCCGTCACAGATACGCAGTATTTT. This gives the protein CASSIQQSVTDTQYF. Full variable domain (remainder filled in from reference TRBV19 and TRBJ2-3): DGGITQSPKYLFRKEGQNVTLSCEQNLNHDAMYWYRQDPGQGLRLIYYSQIVNDFQKGDIAEGYSVSREKKESFPLTVTSAQKNPTAFYLCASSIQQSVTDTQYFGPGTRLTVL.

The table lists this clone with a few counts. V and J are TRBV6-2 or TRBV6-3 and TRBJ1-1; D perhaps matches TRBD1 (5 bases). Trimming took off 10 bases at V and 3 bases at J, with 12 bases between the two ends. The length of the CDR3 is 12 residues. The V gene's germline CDR1 is MNHEY and CDR2 SVGEGT. The CDR3 spells CAISQGDTEAFF. In nucleotides, the CDR3 is TGTGCCATCAGCCAGGGCGACACTGAAGCTTTCTTT.

The chain has TRBV6-2 or TRBV6-3 and TRBJ2-7; 11 positions match TRBD2. The CDR3 runs 13 residues. Losses at the gene ends were 7 bases for V and 4 bases for J; bases not matched to a gene: 3. The germline CDR1 and CDR2 sequences are MNHEY and SVGEGT. CDR3: CASTPSGGYEQYF. CDR3 in DNA: TGTGCCAGCACCCCTAGCGGGGGGTACGAGCAGTACTTC.

The rearrangement joins TRBV9 to TRBJ1-1; 12 bases line up with TRBD1. CDR3 length: 18 residues. Germline V gene data show CDR1 as SGDLS and CDR2 as YYNGEE. Losses at the gene ends were 4 bases for V and 1 base for J; bases not matched to a gene: 11. In nucleotides, the CDR3 is TGTGCCAGCAGCCTGGGTCCCGGGACAGGGGGCACGAACACTGAAGCTTTCTTT. Translation gives CASSLGPGTGGTNTEAFF.

This clone was detected once. The V call is TRBV7-8, the J call TRBJ1-1; D ambiguous. This CDR3 spans 12 amino acids. Between the trimmed V and J ends, which lost 4 bases and 3 bases, there was a span of 6 bases. Germline loops: CDR1 SGHVS, CDR2 FQNEAQ. The CDR3 spells CASSSGYTEAFF. CDR3 DNA sequence: TGTGCCAGCAGCTCAGGATACACTGAAGCTTTCTTT.

The rearrangement joins TRBV20-1 to TRBJ2-5; D call uncertain. Trimming pared 2 bases from V and 4 bases from J, leaving 5 bases between. The CDR3 loop spans 11 amino acids. CDR1 is DFQATT, CDR2 SNEGSKA, per germline (reference sequence). DNA for the CDR3: TGCAGTGCTAGAATACTAGAGACCCAGTACTTC. Translation gives CSARILETQYF.

The chain carries TRBV7-9 and TRBJ1-1, with D uncertain. Germline V CDR1 and CDR2: SEHNR, FQNEAQ (reference sequence). This CDR3 region has 11 residues. With 5 bases removed from V and 5 bases from J, the gap between germline ends came to 6 bases. CDR3 sequence: CASSPLTEAFF. Here the CDR3 DNA reads TGTGCCAGCAGCCCACTTACTGAAGCTTTCTTT.

The chain carries TRBV5-3 and TRBJ2-7; the D gene is possibly TRBD2 (6 bases). TRBV5-3 is known as an ORF, though its function is uncertain. This CDR3 region has 15 residues. Trimming took off 4 bases at V and 4 bases at J, with 18 bases between the two ends. CDR3 loop: CARSPGGAAKYEQYF. The CDR3 nucleotides read TGTGCCAGAAGCCCTGGCGGGGCAGCAAAGTACGAGCAGTACTTC.

The J gene is TRBJ1-5, the V gene TRBV9; possibly TRBD1 for D (6 bases). The CDR3 is made up of 13 amino acids. Per the germline V gene, CDR1 is SGDLS and CDR2 is YYNGEE. Trimming removed 8 bases at V and 7 bases at J, with 16 bases between. The CDR3 DNA sequence: TGTGCCAGTTCCGCAGGGGCTGGGCAGCCCCAGCATTTT. Amino acids: CASSAGAGQPQHF.

The count of this clone is one. The V and J genes are TRBV5-5 and TRBJ1-3; D might be TRBD1 (5 bases). From germline, CDR1 is SGHKS and CDR2 YYEKEE (reference sequence). Deletions cut 4 bases from V and 4 bases from J, with 21 bases between. The CDR3 has 17 amino acids. CDR3 sequence (DNA): TGTGCCAGCAGCCCGGGGACCCCCCGACTCGCCGGAAACACCATATATTTT. Amino acids: CASSPGTPRLAGNTIYF. The full variable domain, completed using reference TRBV5-5 and TRBJ1-3, is DAGVTQSPTHLIKTRGQQVTLRCSPISGHKSVSWYQQVLGQGPQFIFQYYEKEERGRGNFPDRFSARQFPNYSSELNVNALLLGDSALYLCASSPGTPRLAGNTIYFGEGSWLTVV.

This rearrangement joins TRBV7-9 to TRBJ1-2, with 8 bases fitting TRBD1. The germline V gene encodes CDR1 SEHNR and CDR2 FQNEAQ (reference sequence). This CDR3 spans 16 amino acids. V dropped 5 bases and J dropped 0; count of bases not matched to a gene: 8. This chain's CDR3 is CASSPADREANYGYTF. CDR3 bases: TGTGCCAGCAGCCCGGCGGACAGGGAGGCTAACTATGGCTACACCTTC. Variable domain in full (rest from reference TRBV7-9 and TRBJ1-2): DTGVSQNPRHKITKRGQNVTFRCDPISEHNRLYWYRQTLGQGPEFLTYFQNEAQLEKSRLLSDRFSAERPKGSFSTLEIQRTEQGDSAMYLCASSPADREANYGYTFGSGTRLTVV.

The chain joins TRBV4-3 to TRBJ2-1; 16 bases are a match to TRBD2. CDR3 size: 15 residues. The V gene end was trimmed by 4 bases and the J gene end by 9 bases; junction bases not matched to a gene: 3. CDR1 and CDR2 from the germline V gene are LGHNA and YSLEER. The CDR3 is CASSRGLAGGFEQFF. The CDR3 nucleotides read TGCGCCAGCAGCCGGGGACTAGCGGGAGGGTTTGAGCAGTTCTTC.

In its sample, this clone was seen once. V and J are TRBV4-3 and TRBJ1-3; D gene unclear. V gave up 4 bases and J gave up 2 bases, with 12 bases separating them. This CDR3 is 15 amino acids long. The germline V gene has CDR1 LGHNA and CDR2 YSLEER. CDR3 amino acids: CASSPDPRPGNTIYF. The CDR3, as DNA: TGCGCCAGCAGCCCGGACCCAAGACCTGGAAACACCATATATTTT.

The chain couples TRBV28 to TRBJ1-5; D possibly corresponds to TRBD1 (6 bases). Per the germline V gene, CDR1 is MDHEN and CDR2 is SYDVKM. The CDR3 spans 20 residues. The V and J ends lost 7 bases and 6 bases respectively, with 34 bases between them. In DNA form, the CDR3 reads TGTGCCAGCAATCAAGGTCAGGGCGACAGGTTTACAATAATGGGTCAGCCCCAGCATTTT. This translates into CASNQGQGDRFTIMGQPQHF.

This sequence joins TRBV28 and TRBJ1-2, with 8 bases that match TRBD1. The CDR3 totals 13 residues. V was clipped by 6 bases and J by 8 bases; unmatched bases: 8. Per germline, CDR1 MDHEN and CDR2 SYDVKM. CDR3 sequence (DNA): TGTGCCAGCAGCCGGACAGGGCAATGGGGCTACACCTTC. Protein product: CASSRTGQWGYTF.

This clone has just a few counts. This rearrangement joins TRBV28 to TRBJ2-1; the D gene is possibly TRBD1 (6 bases). The V and J ends lost 6 bases and 7 bases respectively, with 19 bases between them. CDR1 and CDR2 from the germline V gene are MDHEN and SYDVKM. This CDR3 is 15 amino acids long. CDR3 sequence reads: CASSRPTGLRNEQFF. The CDR3 DNA reads TGTGCCAGCAGCCGCCCGACAGGATTAAGGAATGAGCAGTTCTTC.

This chain connects TRBV6-5 to TRBJ1-6; 11 bases are shared with TRBD1. This CDR3 has 16 amino acids. J gave up 5 bases and V 4 bases, and 4 bases lay outside the gene matches. Germline V CDR1 and CDR2: MNHEY, SVGAGI. The CDR3 reads CASSSPGQGDNSPLHF. In DNA form, the CDR3 reads TGTGCCAGCAGTTCCCCGGGACAGGGGGATAATTCACCCCTCCACTTT.

This clone has more than one count but fewer than ten. This chain uses TRBV15 with TRBJ1-5, with unresolved D. The CDR3 has 14 residues. Germline V gene lookup returns CDR1 LNHNV and CDR2 YYDKDF (reference sequence). V was trimmed by 6 bases and J by 2 bases, leaving 11 bases between them. CDR3 bases: TGTGCCACCAGGACGGGCAATGGCAATCAGCCCCAGCATTTT. Protein: CATRTGNGNQPQHF. The variable domain in full, completed from reference TRBV15 and TRBJ1-5, reads DAMVIQNPRYQVTQFGKPVTLSCSQTLNHNVMYWYQQKSSQAPKLLFHYYDKDFNNEADTPDNFQSRRPNTSFCFLDIRSPGLGDTAMYLCATRTGNGNQPQHFGDGTRLSIL.

This rearrangement joins TRBV19 to TRBJ2-7; 10 nucleotides align to TRBD1. The V gene's germline CDR1 is LNHDA and CDR2 SQIVND (reference sequence). The CDR3 spans 13 residues. With 9 bases clipped from V and 5 bases from J, the junction kept 7 bases outside the gene matches. The CDR3, as DNA: TGTGCCAGCACCGGGACAGGGGTAGACGAGCAGTACTTC. Translation gives CASTGTGVDEQYF.

The V gene is TRBV3-1 (or the pseudogene TRBV3-2), the J gene TRBJ1-2; 8 bases line up with TRBD1. The CDR3 spans 14 residues. The V segment lost 3 bases and the J segment 6 bases; nucleotides outside the gene matches: 6. Germline CDR1 LGHDT, CDR2 YNNKEL (reference sequence). CDR3 amino acids: CASSHGNRGDGYTF. The CDR3, as DNA: TGTGCCAGCAGCCACGGGAACAGGGGGGATGGCTACACCTTC.